This TCR beta chain was profiled in a study of chronic HIV infection and antiretroviral therapy. From the 5' RACE reads, TCRdb called clonotypes with MiXCR, one entry per CDR3 protein. This table has 39,000 or so distinct CDR3 sequences, 8% to 10% appearing once. The CDR3 contains 13 residues. V lost 3 bases and J lost 6, with 12 bases in between. The V gene's germline CDR1 is SQVTM and CDR2 ANQGSEA. The TCR sequence derives from an adult who had HIV and had not received antiretroviral therapy, or was an uninfected healthy control (not recorded which). The V and J genes are TRBV29-1 and TRBJ1-5, with D unresolved. Input material: peripheral blood. The CDR3 coding sequence is TGCAGCGTTGACGGGCAGGAGGGTCAGCCCCAGCATTTT. As protein: CSVDGQEGQPQHF.